This T cell receptor beta chain was sequenced in a study of T-cell reconstitution after alpha-beta-depleted transplantation in children. This clonotype was detected ten times or more. Unique molecular identifiers tagged the TCRbeta library. TCRdb re-called the PCR reads through MiXCR, storing one row per CDR3 protein. The table records fewer than 200,000 distinct CDR3 sequences, roughly 6.8% of them present only once. Here the sequenced sample was PBMCs from the stem cell graft donor, taken from the stem cell graft. This clonotype was obtained from a human donor who donated a stem cell graft to a child with Wiskott-Aldrich syndrome.

This chain's CDR3 is CASSLDRGDSPLHF. CDR3 DNA sequence: TGTGCCAGCAGCTTAGACAGGGGGGATTCACCCCTCCACTTT. The chain uses TRBV7-2 and TRBJ1-6; 8 nucleotides align to TRBD1. This CDR3 has 14 amino acids. From germline, CDR1 is SGHTA and CDR2 FQGNSA. Losses at the gene ends were 1 base for V and 8 bases for J; bases not matched to a gene: 1.